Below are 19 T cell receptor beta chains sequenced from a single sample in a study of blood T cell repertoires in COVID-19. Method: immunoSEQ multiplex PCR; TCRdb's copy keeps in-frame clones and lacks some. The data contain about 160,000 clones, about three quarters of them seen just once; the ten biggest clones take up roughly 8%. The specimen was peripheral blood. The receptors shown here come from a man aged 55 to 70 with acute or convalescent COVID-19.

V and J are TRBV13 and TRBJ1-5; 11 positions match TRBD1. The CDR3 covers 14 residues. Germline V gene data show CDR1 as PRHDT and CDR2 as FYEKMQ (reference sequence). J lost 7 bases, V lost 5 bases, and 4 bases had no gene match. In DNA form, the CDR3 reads TGTGCCAGCAGCCAGGGACAGGGGGTGCAGCCCCAGCATTTT. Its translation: CASSQGQGVQPQHF.

This CDR3 is CASSSLTGQAARGYTF. Here the CDR3 DNA reads TGTGCCAGCAGCTCCCTGACCGGACAGGCAGCCAGGGGCTACACCTTC. The V call is TRBV11-2, the J call TRBJ1-2; TRBD1 agrees at 7 bases. V lost 4 bases to trimming and J lost 8 bases; unmatched junction nucleotides: 16. The germline CDR1 and CDR2 sequences are SGHAT and FQNNGV. The CDR3 totals 16 residues. The entire variable domain, with the rest obtained from reference TRBV11-2 and TRBJ1-2, is as follows: EAGVAQSPRYKIIEKRQSVAFWCNPISGHATLYWYQQILGQGPKLLIQFQNNGVVDDSQLPKDRFSAERLKGVDSTLKIQPAKLEDSAVYLCASSSLTGQAARGYTFGSGTRLTVV.

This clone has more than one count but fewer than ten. This CDR3 is CASSHYGEGHVEQYF. The CDR3 DNA is TGCGCCAGCAGCCATTATGGGGAGGGGCACGTCGAGCAGTACTTC. The chain carries TRBV4-1 and TRBJ2-7, with TRBD2 identical over 7 bases. The CDR3 has 15 amino acids. Germline loops: CDR1 MGHRA, CDR2 YSYEKL. With V trimmed by 3 bases and J by 6 bases, 11 bases remained unmatched.

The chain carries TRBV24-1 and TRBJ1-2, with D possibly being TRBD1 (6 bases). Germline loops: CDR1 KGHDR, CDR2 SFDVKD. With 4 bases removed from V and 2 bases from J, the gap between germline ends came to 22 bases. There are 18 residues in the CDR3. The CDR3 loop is CATSDSPSTGRLNYGYTF. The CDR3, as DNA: TGTGCCACCAGTGACTCCCCTTCGACAGGAAGACTAAACTATGGCTACACCTTC.

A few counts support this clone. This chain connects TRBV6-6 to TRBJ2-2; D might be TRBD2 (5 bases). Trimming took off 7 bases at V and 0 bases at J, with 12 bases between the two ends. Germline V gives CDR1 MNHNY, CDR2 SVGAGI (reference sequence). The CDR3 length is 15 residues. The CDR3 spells CASTGDGTNTGELFF. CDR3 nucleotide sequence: TGTGCCAGCACCGGAGACGGGACGAACACCGGGGAGCTGTTTTTT.

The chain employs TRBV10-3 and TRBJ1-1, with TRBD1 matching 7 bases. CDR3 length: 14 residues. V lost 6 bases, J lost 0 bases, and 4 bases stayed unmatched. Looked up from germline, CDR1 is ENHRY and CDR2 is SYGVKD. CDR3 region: CAISPQGLNTEAFF. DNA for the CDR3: TGTGCCATCAGCCCACAGGGGTTGAACACTGAAGCTTTCTTT.

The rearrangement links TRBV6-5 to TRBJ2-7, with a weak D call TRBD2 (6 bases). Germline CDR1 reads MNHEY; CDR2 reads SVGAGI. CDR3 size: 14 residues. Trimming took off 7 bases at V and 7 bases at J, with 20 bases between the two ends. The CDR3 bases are TGTGCCAGCACCTTCGGCGGGGCGGCGAGGGAGCAGTACTTC. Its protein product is CASTFGGAAREQYF.

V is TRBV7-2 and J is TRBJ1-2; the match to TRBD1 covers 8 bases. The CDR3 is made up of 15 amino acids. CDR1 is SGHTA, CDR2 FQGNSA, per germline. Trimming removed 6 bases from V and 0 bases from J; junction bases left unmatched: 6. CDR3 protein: CASSQQGEANYGYTF. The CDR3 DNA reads TGTGCCAGCAGTCAACAGGGGGAAGCTAACTATGGCTACACCTTC.

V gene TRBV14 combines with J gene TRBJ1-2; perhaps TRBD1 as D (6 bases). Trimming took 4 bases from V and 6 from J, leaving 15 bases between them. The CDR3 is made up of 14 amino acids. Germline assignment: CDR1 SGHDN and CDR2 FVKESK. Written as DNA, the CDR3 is TGTGCCAGCAGCCCTCTGTGGGGACAACATGGCTACACCTTC. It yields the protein CASSPLWGQHGYTF. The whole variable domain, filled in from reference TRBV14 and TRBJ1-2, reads EAGVTQFPSHSVIEKGQTVTLRCDPISGHDNLYWYRRVMGKEIKFLLHFVKESKQDESGMPNNRFLAERTGGTYSTLKVQPAELEDSGVYFCASSPLWGQHGYTFGSGTRLTVV.

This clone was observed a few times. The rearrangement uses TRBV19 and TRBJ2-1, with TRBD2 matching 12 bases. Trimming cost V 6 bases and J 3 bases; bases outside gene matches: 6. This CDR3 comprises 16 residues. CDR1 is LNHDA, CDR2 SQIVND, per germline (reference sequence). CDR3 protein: CASRPTSGGFYNEQFF. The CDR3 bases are TGTGCCAGTAGGCCTACTAGCGGGGGGTTCTACAATGAGCAGTTCTTC.

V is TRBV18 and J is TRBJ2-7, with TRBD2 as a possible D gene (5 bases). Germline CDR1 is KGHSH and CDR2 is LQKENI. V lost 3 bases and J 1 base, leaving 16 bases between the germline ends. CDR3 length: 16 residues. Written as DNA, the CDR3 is TGTGCCAGCTCACCTAGCGACGGCTTGAGGTCCTACGAGCAGTACTTC. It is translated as CASSPSDGLRSYEQYF.

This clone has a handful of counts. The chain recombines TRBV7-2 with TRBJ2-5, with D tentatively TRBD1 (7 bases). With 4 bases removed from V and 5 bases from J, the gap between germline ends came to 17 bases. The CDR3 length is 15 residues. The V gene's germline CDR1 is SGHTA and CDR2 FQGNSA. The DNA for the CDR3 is TGTGCCAGCAGCTCCCAGGGGGGCCACTCGGAGACCCAGTACTTC. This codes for CASSSQGGHSETQYF.

The chain's CDR3 is CASSDADRGGSETQYF. CDR3 DNA: TGTGCCAGCAGCGACGCCGACAGGGGAGGGTCAGAGACCCAGTACTTC. This chain connects TRBV9 to TRBJ2-5; D might be TRBD1 (8 bases). The CDR3 runs 16 residues. CDR1 is SGDLS and CDR2 is YYNGEE in the germline V gene. V was pared by 3 bases and J by 4 bases, with 19 bases between.

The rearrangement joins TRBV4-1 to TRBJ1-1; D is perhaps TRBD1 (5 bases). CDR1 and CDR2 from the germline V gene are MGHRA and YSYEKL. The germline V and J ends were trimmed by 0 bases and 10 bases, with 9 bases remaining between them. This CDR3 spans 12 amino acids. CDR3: CASSQERQGAFF. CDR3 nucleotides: TGCGCCAGCAGCCAAGAAAGGCAGGGAGCTTTCTTT.

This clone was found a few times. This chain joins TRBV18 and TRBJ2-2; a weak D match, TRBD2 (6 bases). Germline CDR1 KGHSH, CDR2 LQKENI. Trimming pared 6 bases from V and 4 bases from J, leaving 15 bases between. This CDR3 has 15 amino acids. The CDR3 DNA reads TGTGCCAGCTCTCCGGTAGCGGAGCCCACCGGGGAGCTGTTTTTT. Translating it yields CASSPVAEPTGELFF.

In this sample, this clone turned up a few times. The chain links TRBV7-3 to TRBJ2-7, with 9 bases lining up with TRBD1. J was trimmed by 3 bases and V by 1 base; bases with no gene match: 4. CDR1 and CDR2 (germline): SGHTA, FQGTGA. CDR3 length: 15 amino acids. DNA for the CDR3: TGTGCCAGCAGCTTAAATGGGGACAGGGTCTACGAGCAGTACTTC. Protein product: CASSLNGDRVYEQYF.

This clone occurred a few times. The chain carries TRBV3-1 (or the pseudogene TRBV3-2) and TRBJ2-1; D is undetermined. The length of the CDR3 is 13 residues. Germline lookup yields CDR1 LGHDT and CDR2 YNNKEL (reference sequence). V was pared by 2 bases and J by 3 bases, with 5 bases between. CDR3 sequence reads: CASSQQLYNEQFF. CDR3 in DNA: TGTGCCAGCAGCCAACAACTCTACAATGAGCAGTTCTTC.

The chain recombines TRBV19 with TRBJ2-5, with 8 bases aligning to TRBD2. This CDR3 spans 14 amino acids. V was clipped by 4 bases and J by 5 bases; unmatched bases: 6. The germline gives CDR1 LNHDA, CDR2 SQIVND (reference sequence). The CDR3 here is CASSTTGGPETQYF. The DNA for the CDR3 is TGTGCCAGTAGTACGACGGGGGGGCCGGAGACCCAGTACTTC.

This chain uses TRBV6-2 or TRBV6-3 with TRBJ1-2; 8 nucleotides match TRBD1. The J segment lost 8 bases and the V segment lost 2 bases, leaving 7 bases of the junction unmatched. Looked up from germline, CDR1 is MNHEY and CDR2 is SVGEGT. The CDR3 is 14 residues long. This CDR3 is CASSYVAGGGGYTF. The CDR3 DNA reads TGTGCCAGCAGTTACGTGGCAGGGGGCGGAGGCTACACCTTC.